The 8 T cell receptor beta chains presented below share a single source sample, sequenced in a study of shared clonotypes between healthy human individuals. Sequencing was performed with immunoSEQ multiplex PCR; in TCRdb, only in-frame clones are kept and a portion is missing. In the table there are approximately 1,000,000 clones, roughly 80% of which are singletons. Input material: memory CD4+ T cells from PBMCs. Subset denoted: CD45RA-negative fraction. These receptors all come from a young man in good health. Some clones in this sample may be carry-over from other donors' samples.

The rearrangement joins TRBV19 to TRBJ2-7; weak D call: TRBD1 (6 bases). V was cut by 3 bases and J by 2 bases, with 14 bases left in between. The CDR3 extends over 15 amino acids. Germline values: CDR1 LNHDA, CDR2 SQIVND (reference sequence). The CDR3 reads CASSISSAGAYEQYF. The DNA for the CDR3 is TGTGCCAGTAGTATTAGTTCCGCAGGGGCCTACGAGCAGTACTTC.

Only one count was recorded for this clone. Other nucleotide sequences in the sample specify the same CDR3. The J gene is TRBJ2-3, the V gene TRBV5-1; D gene ambiguous. The CDR3 is 11 amino acids. The germline V gene has CDR1 SGHRS and CDR2 YFSETQ. With 2 bases removed from V and 4 bases from J, the gap between germline ends came to 2 bases. CDR3 bases: TGCGCCAGCAGCTTATCAGATACGCAGTATTTT. Translated, it gives CASSLSDTQYF.

The chain recombines TRBV7-2 with TRBJ2-5; maybe TRBD1 (7 bases). The V end was cut by 2 bases, the J end by 5 bases, with 18 bases between. This CDR3 has 16 amino acids. CDR1 and CDR2 from the germline V gene are SGHTA and FQGNSA. CDR3 region: CASSLFGGGVLETQYF. For the CDR3, the DNA is TGTGCCAGCAGCTTATTTGGAGGGGGCGTGTTGGAGACCCAGTACTTC.

V and J are TRBV6-1 and TRBJ1-2, with a tentative D call TRBD1 (5 bases). The ends were cut back, 4 bases at V and 3 bases at J, with 18 bases in the middle. This CDR3 spans 16 amino acids. Germline lookup yields CDR1 MNHNS and CDR2 SASEGT. The CDR3 protein is CASSGRDVGGDYGYTF. For the CDR3, the DNA is TGTGCCAGCAGTGGACGGGACGTAGGAGGTGACTATGGCTACACCTTC.

The genes are TRBV20-1 and TRBJ2-5; D not resolved. Germline values: CDR1 DFQATT, CDR2 SNEGSKA (reference sequence). V was trimmed by 7 bases and J by 0 bases, leaving 6 bases between them. This CDR3 spans 11 amino acids. The CDR3 region is CSVKYQETQYF. The CDR3 region has the DNA TGCAGTGTGAAGTACCAAGAGACCCAGTACTTC.

This clone was observed once. This chain links TRBV9 with TRBJ1-3; tentative D call: TRBD1 (5 bases). The CDR3 extends over 15 amino acids. CDR1 SGDLS and CDR2 YYNGEE come from the germline V gene. Between the trimmed V and J ends, which lost 4 bases and 1 base, there was a span of 12 bases. For the CDR3, the DNA is TGTGCCAGCAGCCCAAGAGAGGGGTCTGGAAACACCATATATTTT. It specifies CASSPREGSGNTIYF.

This clone was counted a single time. Other nucleotide sequences in the sample specify the same CDR3. V and J are TRBV2 and TRBJ1-5; 12 nucleotides match TRBD1. Germline trimming cut 8 bases from V and 2 bases from J; bases unmatched to any gene: 4. CDR3 size: 15 residues. CDR1 and CDR2 (germline): SNHLY, FYNNEI. The CDR3 protein is CASSGQGAGNQPQHF. The DNA for the CDR3 is TGTGCCAGCTCGGGACAGGGGGCAGGCAATCAGCCCCAGCATTTT.

This sequence joins TRBV9 and TRBJ2-2; 11 bases agree with TRBD2. The V gene's germline CDR1 is SGDLS and CDR2 YYNGEE. The CDR3 extends over 18 amino acids. J was trimmed by 5 bases and V by 4 bases; bases with no gene match: 13. In nucleotides, the CDR3 is TGTGCCAGCAGCCAAAGTAGCGGGAGGGCCGTGAGTACCGGGGAGCTGTTTTTT. Translating it yields CASSQSSGRAVSTGELFF.